This T cell receptor beta chain comes out of a study of coeliac disease. Overall study: Coeliac patients had active, refractory type I, or gluten-free-diet-controlled disease.

Notes on this clone: Its antigen remains unknown.

Profiling relied on immunoSEQ multiplex PCR, and the TCRdb table lists in-frame clones only, not all of them. The sample gives about 6,700 clones, 60% to 80% of which show up once; approximately 4.3% is in the top ten. The germline V gene encodes CDR1 WSHSY and CDR2 SAAADI. CDR3 length: 14 residues. The ends were cut back, 7 bases at V and 0 bases at J, with 11 bases in the middle. Sequencing used one aliquot of fewer than 650,000 cells per fraction. The study's findings and limits: Of coeliac lamina propria samples, about 55% of the 18 held published gliadin-specific TRB sequences, versus 1 of 6 controls. Active celiac intraepithelial and lamina propria samples had lower TRB and TRG clonality than control samples. Most TRB amino acid sequences occurred in only one sample.

The chain recombines TRBV10-2 with TRBJ2-3; maybe TRBD2 (6 bases). Sequencing was carried out using lamina propria lymphocytes from the gut. The TCR comes from a woman aged 18 to 35 with active celiac disease. The CDR3 DNA sequence: TGCGCCAGCAAGCCGGGACTTAGCACAGATACGCAGTATTTT. This codes for CASKPGLSTDTQYF.